The text below deals with one T cell receptor (beta chain). The assay was immunoSEQ multiplex PCR, and TCRdb's table has in-frame clones only and misses some. This sample carries some 340,000 clones, approximately 90% of them seen once, and the ten largest clones take around 4.2%. The record originates from a study of blood T cell repertoires in COVID-19. Whole-study context: PBMCs, B-cell-depleted T cells, or T cells were the source of the cDNA or gDNA that made up the material.

Assignments of participants to cohorts depended upon their own reported clinical history. V lost 4 bases to trimming and J lost 3 bases; unmatched junction nucleotides: 3. The CDR3 contains 15 residues. Per the germline V gene, CDR1 is SNHLY and CDR2 is FYNNEI. The receptor's source is a woman aged 25 to 39 who had been exposed to COVID-19. The sample comprised PBMCs or T cells enriched from blood (not recorded which). This chain joins TRBV2 and TRBJ1-6, with 7 bases identical to TRBD1. DNA of the CDR3: TGTGCCAGCAGTGGTCCAGGGGGCTATAATTCACCCCTCCACTTT. Translated: CASSGPGGYNSPLHF.